This T cell receptor (beta chain) comes out of a study of radiotherapy plus CTLA-4 blockade in lung cancer. Study-wide results and limits: Researchers report tumor-derived TCR clones expanding in blood after radiotherapy plus ipilimumab. Early blood T cell clone changes and increased post-radiation serum interferon-beta were reportedly the strongest response predictors.

In germline, CDR1 is SGDLS, CDR2 YYNGEE. The CDR3 covers 16 residues. Losses at the gene ends were 0 bases for V and 5 bases for J; bases not matched to a gene: 7. The method was immunoSEQ multiplex PCR; TCRdb's version includes in-frame clones alone and lacks a portion of them. Altogether approximately 52,000 clones are present, 75% to 85% being singletons, with the ten largest covering 7.5% to 9.5%. Points on this clone: What it binds is not known.

Enrolled patients, whose metastatic non-small-cell lung cancer was chemo-refractory, received focal radiation plus CTLA-4 blockade with ipilimumab. V gene TRBV9 combines with J gene TRBJ2-2; 7 bases agree with TRBD1. The receptor was derived from a human donor with non-small cell lung cancer who had a complete response to radiotherapy plus ipilimumab. The sample was peripheral blood, taken from a patient treated with radiotherapy plus ipilimumab. CDR3 DNA: TGTGCCAGCAGCGTAGCCAGGACAGGTGCGACCGGGGAGCTGTTTTTT. Protein sequence: CASSVARTGATGELFF.